The 21 T cell receptor beta chains in this list originate from one sample, sequenced in a study of T cell clonotyping in hematopoietic cell transplantation. Clones were sequenced by immunoSEQ multiplex PCR, and TCRdb holds only the in-frame ones, with some missing. The sample carries roughly 80,000 clones, 90% to 97% recorded once. Time point defined: recipient sample about 28 days before transplant, after cytoreduction. Sequencing was performed on peripheral blood mononuclear cells, taken before stem cell transplant. The receptors derive from a woman aged 45-59 years with acute myeloid leukemia. Some clones in this sample may be carry-over from other donors' samples.

The chain recombines TRBV9 with TRBJ1-3; TRBD1 aligns across 7 bases. The V gene end was trimmed by 0 bases and the J gene end by 0 bases; junction bases not matched to a gene: 3. Germline V lookup: CDR1 SGDLS, CDR2 YYNGEE. CDR3 length equals 16 residues. The CDR3 DNA is TGTGCCAGCAGCGTAGATAACAGGGGCTCTGGAAACACCATATATTTT. Translated, it gives CASSVDNRGSGNTIYF.

The chain couples TRBV19 to TRBJ2-7; D call uncertain. This CDR3 has 14 amino acids. The V gene lost 2 bases and the J gene lost 3 bases, with 11 bases spanning the gap. The V gene's germline CDR1 is LNHDA and CDR2 SQIVND (reference sequence). Here the CDR3 DNA reads TGTGCCAGTAGTATATATGCAGGTCGCTACGAGCAGTACTTC. Translation gives CASSIYAGRYEQYF.

The V call is TRBV23-1, the J call TRBJ2-7, with TRBD2 matching over 7 bases. Being an ORF, TRBV23-1 has a function that is uncertain. V lost 6 bases, J lost 1 base, and 3 bases stayed unmatched. CDR3 length: 13 amino acids. The chain's CDR3 is CASSRGESYEQYF. The CDR3 region has the DNA TGCGCCAGCAGCCGGGGGGAATCCTACGAGCAGTACTTC.

The CDR3 coding sequence is TGCAGCGCAAGGGGGCCCGGGGAGCTGTTTTTT. Its translation is CSARGPGELFF. The chain employs TRBV29-1 and TRBJ2-2; TRBD1 matches at 7 bases. This CDR3 comprises 11 residues. Germline assignment: CDR1 SQVTM and CDR2 ANQGSEA. With V trimmed by 7 bases and J by 6 bases, 2 bases remained unmatched.

The rearrangement uses TRBV6-1 and TRBJ2-1, with 12 bases that match TRBD2. Per germline, CDR1 MNHNS and CDR2 SASEGT. Trimming took 2 bases from V and 4 from J; bases not matched to a gene: 3. This CDR3 comprises 16 residues. The CDR3 DNA is TGTGCCAGCAGTGAAACTAGCGGGAGGCCTTACAATGAGCAGTTCTTC. Translation: CASSETSGRPYNEQFF.

The CDR3 sequence is CASSLEGRGAFF. The CDR3 DNA reads as TGTGCCAGCAGCTTAGAAGGACGAGGAGCTTTCTTT. The gene calls are TRBV11-1 and TRBJ1-1; no definite D call. This CDR3 contains 12 residues. Germline V gene sequence: CDR1 SGHAT, CDR2 FQDESV (reference sequence). V lost 1 base, J lost 10 bases, and 10 bases lay in between.

This clone has a single count. The chain combines TRBV7-9 with TRBJ1-1; TRBD1 is a possible D gene (6 bases). Trimming shortened V by 1 base and J by 1 base, and 7 bases separated the two germline ends. Germline V gene sequence: CDR1 SEHNR, CDR2 FQNEAQ (reference sequence). The CDR3 has 14 residues. The CDR3, as DNA: TGTGCCAGCAGCTTAGGACAGGCGAACACTGAAGCTTTCTTT. Amino acids: CASSLGQANTEAFF. The full variable domain, in which reference TRBV7-9 and TRBJ1-1 provide the parts outside the CDR3, is DTGVSQNPRHKITKRGQNVTFRCDPISEHNRLYWYRQTLGQGPEFLTYFQNEAQLEKSRLLSDRFSAERPKGSFSTLEIQRTEQGDSAMYLCASSLGQANTEAFFGQGTRLTVV.

This sequence joins TRBV7-6 and TRBJ1-2; 7 bases match TRBD1. The V segment lost 5 bases and the J segment 2 bases; nucleotides outside the gene matches: 8. Germline V gene sequence: CDR1 SGHVS, CDR2 FNYEAQ. CDR3 length: 15 amino acids. CDR3 coding DNA: TGTGCCAGCAGCGCCCGGCCGACAGGGAACTATGGCTACACCTTC. This translates into CASSARPTGNYGYTF.

The CDR3 coding sequence is TGCGCCAGCAGCCGATCGGGACTAGCGGGGGGGCTGAATGAGCAGTTCTTC. Protein: CASSRSGLAGGLNEQFF. V gene TRBV4-1 combines with J gene TRBJ2-1; 16 nucleotides line up with TRBD2. This CDR3 spans 17 amino acids. Germline loops: CDR1 MGHRA, CDR2 YSYEKL. V shed 4 bases and J 7 bases; nucleotides not matched to a gene: 7.

This clone appeared a single time. The genes are TRBV25-1 and TRBJ1-4, with TRBD1 matching 7 bases. The CDR3 is 14 residues long. J lost 8 bases, V lost 5 bases, and 8 bases had no gene match. Germline CDR1 is MGHDK and CDR2 is SYGVNS. The CDR3: CASSQQGLEEKLFF. CDR3 nucleotide sequence: TGTGCCAGCAGTCAACAGGGGTTGGAGGAAAAACTGTTTTTT.

The genes are TRBV10-3 and TRBJ2-7; D ambiguous. Trimming cost V 5 bases and J 5 bases, with 16 bases left between them. The CDR3 totals 14 residues. Germline V gene sequence: CDR1 ENHRY, CDR2 SYGVKD. The CDR3 DNA follows: TGTGCCATCAGTATGACTGGCATGGTTAACGAGCAGTACTTC. This sequence encodes CAISMTGMVNEQYF.

The chain employs TRBV6-5 and TRBJ2-1; 7 nucleotides match TRBD2. Germline loops: CDR1 MNHEY, CDR2 SVGAGI. Trimming cost V 6 bases and J 8 bases; bases outside gene matches: 10. CDR3 length: 14 residues. CDR3 region: CASRAGLAVDEQFF. Here the CDR3 DNA reads TGTGCCAGCAGGGCGGGGCTAGCGGTGGATGAGCAGTTCTTC.

The V gene is TRBV15, the J gene TRBJ1-5, with 7 bases identical to TRBD1. The CDR3 loop spans 13 amino acids. Germline loops: CDR1 LNHNV, CDR2 YYDKDF (reference sequence). V gave up 8 bases and J gave up 5 bases; unmatched junction bases: 6. The CDR3 is CATGTRGDQPQHF. CDR3 in DNA: TGTGCCACCGGGACCAGGGGGGATCAGCCCCAGCATTTT.

The chain recombines TRBV10-3 with TRBJ2-3, with TRBD2 matching over 9 bases. Germline V gene data show CDR1 as ENHRY and CDR2 as SYGVKD. This CDR3 spans 14 amino acids. J was trimmed by 7 bases and V by 4 bases; bases with no gene match: 6. CDR3 sequence: CAISVGTSSNTQYF. CDR3 nucleotide sequence: TGTGCCATCAGTGTGGGGACTAGCAGTAATACGCAGTATTTT.

J is TRBJ2-6 and V is TRBV7-3; tentative D call: TRBD2 (6 bases). The germline gives CDR1 SGHTA, CDR2 FQGTGA. V was pared by 1 base and J by 6 bases, with 16 bases between. This CDR3 has 17 residues. Here the CDR3 reads CASSLIGGDVVANVLTF. In nucleotides, the CDR3 is TGTGCCAGCAGCTTAATCGGGGGTGATGTAGTGGCCAACGTCCTGACTTTC.

This chain connects TRBV28 to TRBJ2-7; 8 bases fit TRBD2. The CDR3 is 16 amino acids. The germline CDR1 and CDR2 sequences are MDHEN and SYDVKM. V shed 5 bases and J 5 bases; nucleotides not matched to a gene: 14. This chain's CDR3 is CASSPLTAGVGDEQYF. The CDR3 DNA is TGTGCCAGCAGTCCCCTGACAGCGGGAGTTGGTGACGAGCAGTACTTC.

This rearrangement joins TRBV9 to TRBJ2-5; tentative D call: TRBD2 (7 bases). V was clipped by 4 bases and J by 1 base, with 14 bases between them. The CDR3 extends over 15 amino acids. The germline V gene encodes CDR1 SGDLS and CDR2 YYNGEE. The CDR3 DNA sequence: TGTGCCAGCAGCCGGAGGGGGGGGCTCCAAGAGACCCAGTACTTC. Translated: CASSRRGGLQETQYF.

The V gene is TRBV2, the J gene TRBJ1-6, with 7 bases identical to TRBD1. The CDR3 is made up of 15 amino acids. Germline V lookup: CDR1 SNHLY, CDR2 FYNNEI. The trim removed 6 bases at V and 7 bases at J, leaving 9 bases unmatched. The CDR3 region has the DNA TGTGCCAGCAGATGGAGGGACAGTAGCAATTCACCCCTCCACTTT. Translating gives CASRWRDSSNSPLHF. The full variable domain, with the rest looked up from reference TRBV2 and TRBJ1-6, is EPEVTQTPSHQVTQMGQEVILRCVPISNHLYFYWYRQILGQKVEFLVSFYNNEISEKSEIFDDQFSVERPDGSNFTLKIRSTKLEDSAMYFCASRWRDSSNSPLHFGNGTRLTVT.

This clone was seen just once. The gene calls are TRBV7-8 and TRBJ1-2; D perhaps matches TRBD1 (5 bases). CDR1 is SGHVS and CDR2 is FQNEAQ in the germline V gene. The CDR3 spans 13 residues. V was clipped by 4 bases and J by 4 bases, with 10 bases between them. The CDR3 spells CASSSGRTYGYTF. The DNA of the CDR3 is TGTGCCAGCAGCTCGGGACGGACCTATGGCTACACCTTC.

The chain links TRBV4-2 to TRBJ1-2; 7 nucleotides line up with TRBD1. Germline V gene data show CDR1 as LGHNA and CDR2 as YNFKEQ. This CDR3 has 17 amino acids. J was trimmed by 1 base and V by 2 bases; bases with no gene match: 10. DNA for the CDR3: TGTGCCAGCAGCCAATCCCCAGGGGGAAATTTTAACTATGGCTACACCTTC. It specifies CASSQSPGGNFNYGYTF.

This clone was recorded once. V gene TRBV7-9 combines with J gene TRBJ1-2; TRBD1 aligns across 8 bases. CDR3 length: 15 amino acids. CDR1 is SEHNR, CDR2 FQNEAQ, per germline (reference sequence). V shed 5 bases and J 5 bases; nucleotides not matched to a gene: 10. This chain's CDR3 is CASSNTDGTGYGYTF. In DNA, the CDR3 is TGTGCCAGCAGCAATACCGACGGGACAGGATATGGCTACACCTTC.